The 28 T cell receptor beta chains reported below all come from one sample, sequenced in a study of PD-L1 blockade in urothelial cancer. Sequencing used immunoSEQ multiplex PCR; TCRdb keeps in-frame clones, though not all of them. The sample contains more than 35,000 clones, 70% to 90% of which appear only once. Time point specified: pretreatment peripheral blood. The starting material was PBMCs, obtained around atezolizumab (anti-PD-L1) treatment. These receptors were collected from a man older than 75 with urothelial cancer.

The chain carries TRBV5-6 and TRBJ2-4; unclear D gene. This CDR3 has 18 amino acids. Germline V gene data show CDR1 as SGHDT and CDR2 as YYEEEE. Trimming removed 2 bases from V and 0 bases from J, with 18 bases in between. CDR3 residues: CASSFQIQVDRAKNIQYF. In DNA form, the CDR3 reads TGTGCCAGCAGCTTCCAAATCCAGGTTGATAGAGCCAAAAACATTCAGTACTTC.

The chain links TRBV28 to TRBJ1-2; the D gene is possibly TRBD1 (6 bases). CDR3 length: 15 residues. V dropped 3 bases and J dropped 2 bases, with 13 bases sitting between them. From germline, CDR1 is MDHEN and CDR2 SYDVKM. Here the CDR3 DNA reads TGTGCCAGCAGTTTGGCAACAGGGACCAACTATGGCTACACCTTC. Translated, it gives CASSLATGTNYGYTF.

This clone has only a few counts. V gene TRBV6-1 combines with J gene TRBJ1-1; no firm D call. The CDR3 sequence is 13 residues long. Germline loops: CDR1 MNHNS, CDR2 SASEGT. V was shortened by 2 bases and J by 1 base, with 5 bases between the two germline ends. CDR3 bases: TGTGCCAGCAGTGAAATAGAGAACACTGAAGCTTTCTTT. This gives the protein CASSEIENTEAFF.

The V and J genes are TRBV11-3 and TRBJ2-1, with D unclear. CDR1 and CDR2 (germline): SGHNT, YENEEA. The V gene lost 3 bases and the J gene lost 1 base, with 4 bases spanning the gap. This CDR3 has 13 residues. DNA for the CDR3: TGTGCCAGCAGCTTGACTTCCTACAATGAGCAGTTCTTC. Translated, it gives CASSLTSYNEQFF.

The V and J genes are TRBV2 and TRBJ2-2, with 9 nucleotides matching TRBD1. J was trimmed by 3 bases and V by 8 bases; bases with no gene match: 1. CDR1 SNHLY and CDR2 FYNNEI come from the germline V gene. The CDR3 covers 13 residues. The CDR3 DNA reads TGTGCCAGCGGACAGGGGTACACCGGGGAGCTGTTTTTT. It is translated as CASGQGYTGELFF. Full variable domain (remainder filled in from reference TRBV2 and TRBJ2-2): EPEVTQTPSHQVTQMGQEVILRCVPISNHLYFYWYRQILGQKVEFLVSFYNNEISEKSEIFDDQFSVERPDGSNFTLKIRSTKLEDSAMYFCASGQGYTGELFFGEGSRLTVL.

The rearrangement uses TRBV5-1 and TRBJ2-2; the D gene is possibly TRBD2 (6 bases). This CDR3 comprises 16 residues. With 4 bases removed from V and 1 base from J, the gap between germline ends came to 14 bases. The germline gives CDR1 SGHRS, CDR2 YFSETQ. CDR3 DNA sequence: TGCGCCAGCAGCGACGGGAGAAACCTGAACACCGGGGAGCTGTTTTTT. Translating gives CASSDGRNLNTGELFF.

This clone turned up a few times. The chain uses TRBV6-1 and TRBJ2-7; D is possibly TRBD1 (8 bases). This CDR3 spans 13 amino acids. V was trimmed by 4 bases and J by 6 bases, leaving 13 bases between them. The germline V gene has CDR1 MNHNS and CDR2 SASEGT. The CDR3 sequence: CASSATGEGEQYF. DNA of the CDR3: TGTGCCAGCAGTGCGACAGGGGAGGGCGAGCAGTACTTC.

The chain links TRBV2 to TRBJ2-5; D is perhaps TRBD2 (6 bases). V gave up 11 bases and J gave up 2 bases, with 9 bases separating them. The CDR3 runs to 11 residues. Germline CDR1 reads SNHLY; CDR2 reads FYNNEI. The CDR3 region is CAGRGQETQYF. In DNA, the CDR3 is TGTGCCGGACGGGGGCAAGAGACCCAGTACTTC.

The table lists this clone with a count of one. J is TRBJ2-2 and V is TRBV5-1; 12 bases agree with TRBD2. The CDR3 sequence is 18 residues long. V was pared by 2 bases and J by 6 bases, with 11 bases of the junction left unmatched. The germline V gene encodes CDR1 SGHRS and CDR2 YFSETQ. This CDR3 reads CASSFNPVLAGGAGELFF. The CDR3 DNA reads TGCGCCAGCAGCTTCAATCCAGTACTAGCGGGAGGCGCCGGGGAGCTGTTTTTT.

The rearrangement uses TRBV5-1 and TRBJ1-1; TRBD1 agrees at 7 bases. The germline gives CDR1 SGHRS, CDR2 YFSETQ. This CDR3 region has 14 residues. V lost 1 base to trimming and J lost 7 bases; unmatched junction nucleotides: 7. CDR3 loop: CASSLRAGGVEAFF. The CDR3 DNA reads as TGCGCCAGCAGCTTGAGAGCAGGGGGTGTTGAAGCTTTCTTT.

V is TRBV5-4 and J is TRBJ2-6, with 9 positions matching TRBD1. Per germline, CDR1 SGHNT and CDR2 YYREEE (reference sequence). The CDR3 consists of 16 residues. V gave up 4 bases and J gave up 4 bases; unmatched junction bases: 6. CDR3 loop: CASSPRTGAGANVLTF. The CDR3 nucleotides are TGTGCCAGCAGCCCTCGGACAGGGGCCGGGGCCAACGTCCTGACTTTC.

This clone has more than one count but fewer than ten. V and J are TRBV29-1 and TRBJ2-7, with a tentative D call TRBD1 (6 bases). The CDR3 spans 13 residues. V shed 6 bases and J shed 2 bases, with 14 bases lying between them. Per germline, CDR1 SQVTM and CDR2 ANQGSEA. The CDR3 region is CSVSKGGAYEQYF. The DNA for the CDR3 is TGCAGCGTCTCTAAAGGGGGAGCCTACGAGCAGTACTTC.

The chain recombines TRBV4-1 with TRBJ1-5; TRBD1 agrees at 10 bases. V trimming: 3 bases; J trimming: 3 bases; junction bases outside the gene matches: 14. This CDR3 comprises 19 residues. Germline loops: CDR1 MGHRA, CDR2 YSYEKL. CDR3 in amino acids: CASSHPRDRGWEINQPQHF. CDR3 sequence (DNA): TGCGCCAGCAGCCACCCTAGGGACAGGGGCTGGGAGATCAATCAGCCCCAGCATTTT.

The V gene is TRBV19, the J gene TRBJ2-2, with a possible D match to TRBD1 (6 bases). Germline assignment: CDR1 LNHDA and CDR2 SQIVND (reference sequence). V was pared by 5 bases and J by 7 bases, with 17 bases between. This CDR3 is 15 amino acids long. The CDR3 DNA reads TGTGCCAGTAGTGCCGGGACAAGTTCCCTCGGGGAGCTGTTTTTT. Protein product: CASSAGTSSLGELFF.

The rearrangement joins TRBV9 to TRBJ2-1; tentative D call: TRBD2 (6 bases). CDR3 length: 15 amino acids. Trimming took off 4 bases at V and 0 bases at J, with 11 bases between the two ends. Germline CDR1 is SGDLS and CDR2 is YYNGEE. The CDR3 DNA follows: TGTGCCAGCAGCTTCGGAGGGAGCTCCTACAATGAGCAGTTCTTC. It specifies CASSFGGSSYNEQFF.

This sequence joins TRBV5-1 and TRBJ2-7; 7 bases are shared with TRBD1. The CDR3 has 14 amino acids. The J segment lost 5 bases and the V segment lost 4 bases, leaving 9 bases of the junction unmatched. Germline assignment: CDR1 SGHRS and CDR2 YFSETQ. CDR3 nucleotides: TGCGCCAGCAGCCCGGGGACAGTAAGTAACGAGCAGTACTTC. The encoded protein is CASSPGTVSNEQYF. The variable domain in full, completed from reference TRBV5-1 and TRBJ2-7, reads KAGVTQTPRYLIKTRGQQVTLSCSPISGHRSVSWYQQTPGQGLQFLFEYFSETQRNKGNFPGRFSGRQFSNSRSEMNVSTLELGDSALYLCASSPGTVSNEQYFGPGTRLTVT.

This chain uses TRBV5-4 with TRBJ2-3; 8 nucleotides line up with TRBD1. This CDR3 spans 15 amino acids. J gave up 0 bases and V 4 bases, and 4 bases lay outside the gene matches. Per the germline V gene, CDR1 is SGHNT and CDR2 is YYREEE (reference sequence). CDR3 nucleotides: TGTGCCAGCAGCATAGGACAGGGTAGCACAGATACGCAGTATTTT. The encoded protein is CASSIGQGSTDTQYF.

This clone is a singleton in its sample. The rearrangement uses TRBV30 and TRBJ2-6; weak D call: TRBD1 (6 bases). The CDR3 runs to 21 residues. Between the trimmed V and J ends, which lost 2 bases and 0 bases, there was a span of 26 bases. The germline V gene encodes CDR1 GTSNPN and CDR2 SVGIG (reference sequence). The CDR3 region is CAWSKSRTTGRTYSGANVLTF. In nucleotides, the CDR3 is TGTGCCTGGAGTAAATCCCGTACGACAGGCCGTACCTACTCTGGGGCCAACGTCCTGACTTTC.

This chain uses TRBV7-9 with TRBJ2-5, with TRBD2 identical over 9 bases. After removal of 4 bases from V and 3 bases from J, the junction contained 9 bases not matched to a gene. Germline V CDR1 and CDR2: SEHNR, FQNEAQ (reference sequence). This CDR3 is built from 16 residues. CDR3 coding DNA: TGTGCCAGCAGCTATGGGCGGGAGGGGGTCAAAGAGACCCAGTACTTC. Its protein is CASSYGREGVKETQYF.

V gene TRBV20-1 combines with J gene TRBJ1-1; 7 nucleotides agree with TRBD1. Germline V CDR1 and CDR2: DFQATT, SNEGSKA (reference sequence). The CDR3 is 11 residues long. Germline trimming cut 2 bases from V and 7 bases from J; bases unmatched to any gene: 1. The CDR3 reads CSARRTGEAFF. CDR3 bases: TGCAGTGCTAGAAGGACAGGTGAAGCTTTCTTT.

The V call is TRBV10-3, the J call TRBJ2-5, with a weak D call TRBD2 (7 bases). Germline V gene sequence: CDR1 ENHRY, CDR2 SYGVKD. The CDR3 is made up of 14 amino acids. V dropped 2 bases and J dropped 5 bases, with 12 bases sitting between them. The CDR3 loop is CAISEGKGGETQYF. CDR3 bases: TGTGCCATCAGTGAGGGAAAGGGGGGGGAGACCCAGTACTTC.

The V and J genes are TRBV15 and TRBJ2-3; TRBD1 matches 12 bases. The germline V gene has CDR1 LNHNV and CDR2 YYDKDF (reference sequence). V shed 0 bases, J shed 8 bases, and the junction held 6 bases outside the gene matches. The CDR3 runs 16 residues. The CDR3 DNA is TGTGCCACCAGCAGAGATTCGGGACAGGGGGCGATTACGCAGTATTTT. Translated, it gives CATSRDSGQGAITQYF. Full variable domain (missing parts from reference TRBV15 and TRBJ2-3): DAMVIQNPRYQVTQFGKPVTLSCSQTLNHNVMYWYQQKSSQAPKLLFHYYDKDFNNEADTPDNFQSRRPNTSFCFLDIRSPGLGDTAMYLCATSRDSGQGAITQYFGPGTRLTVL.

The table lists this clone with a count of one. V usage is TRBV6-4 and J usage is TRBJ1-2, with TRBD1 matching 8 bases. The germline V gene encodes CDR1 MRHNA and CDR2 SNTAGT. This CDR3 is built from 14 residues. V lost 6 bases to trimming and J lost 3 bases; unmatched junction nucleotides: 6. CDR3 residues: CASRPGGADYGYTF. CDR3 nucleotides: TGTGCCAGCAGGCCAGGGGGCGCGGACTATGGCTACACCTTC.

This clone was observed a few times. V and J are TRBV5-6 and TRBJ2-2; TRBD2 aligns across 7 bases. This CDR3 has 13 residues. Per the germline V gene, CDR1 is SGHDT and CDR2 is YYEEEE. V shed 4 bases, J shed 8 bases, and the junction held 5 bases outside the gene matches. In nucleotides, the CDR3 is TGTGCCAGCAGCCCAGCGGGATGGGGGGAGCTGTTTTTT. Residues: CASSPAGWGELFF.

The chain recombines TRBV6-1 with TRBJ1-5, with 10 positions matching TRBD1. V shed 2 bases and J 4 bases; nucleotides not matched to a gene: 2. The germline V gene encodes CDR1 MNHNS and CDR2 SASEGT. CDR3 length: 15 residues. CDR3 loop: CASSERQGANQPQHF. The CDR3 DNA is TGTGCCAGCAGTGAACGACAGGGGGCGAATCAGCCCCAGCATTTT.

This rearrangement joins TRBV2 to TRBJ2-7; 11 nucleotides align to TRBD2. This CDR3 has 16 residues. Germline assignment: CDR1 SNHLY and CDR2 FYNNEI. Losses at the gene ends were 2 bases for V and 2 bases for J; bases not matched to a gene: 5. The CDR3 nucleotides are TGTGCCAGCAGTGAAAGCCTAGCGGGAGGCCCCTACGAGCAGTACTTC. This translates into CASSESLAGGPYEQYF.

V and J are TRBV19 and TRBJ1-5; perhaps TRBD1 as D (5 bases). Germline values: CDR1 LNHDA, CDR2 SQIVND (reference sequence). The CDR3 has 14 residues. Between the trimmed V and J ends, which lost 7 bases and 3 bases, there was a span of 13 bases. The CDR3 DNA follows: TGTGCCAGTACGTTCAGGGAGGACAATCAGCCCCAGCATTTT. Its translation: CASTFREDNQPQHF.

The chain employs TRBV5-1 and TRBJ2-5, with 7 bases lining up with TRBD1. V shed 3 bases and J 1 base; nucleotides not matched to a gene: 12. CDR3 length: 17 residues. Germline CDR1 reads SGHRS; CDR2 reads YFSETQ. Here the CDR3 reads CASSSPADRALQETQYF. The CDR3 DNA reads TGCGCCAGCAGCTCACCGGCAGACAGGGCACTCCAAGAGACCCAGTACTTC.